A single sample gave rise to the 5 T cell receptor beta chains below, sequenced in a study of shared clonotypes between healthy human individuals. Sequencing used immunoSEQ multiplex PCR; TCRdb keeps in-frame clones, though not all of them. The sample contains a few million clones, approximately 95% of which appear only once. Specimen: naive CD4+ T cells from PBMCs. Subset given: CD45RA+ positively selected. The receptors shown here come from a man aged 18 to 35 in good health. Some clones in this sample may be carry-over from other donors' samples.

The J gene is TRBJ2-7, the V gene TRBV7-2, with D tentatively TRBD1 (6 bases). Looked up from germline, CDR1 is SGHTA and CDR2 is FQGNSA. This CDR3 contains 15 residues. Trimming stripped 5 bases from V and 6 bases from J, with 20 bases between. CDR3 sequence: CASSPRSGATLEQYF. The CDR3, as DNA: TGTGCCAGCAGCCCCCGTTCAGGGGCGACTCTCGAGCAGTACTTC.

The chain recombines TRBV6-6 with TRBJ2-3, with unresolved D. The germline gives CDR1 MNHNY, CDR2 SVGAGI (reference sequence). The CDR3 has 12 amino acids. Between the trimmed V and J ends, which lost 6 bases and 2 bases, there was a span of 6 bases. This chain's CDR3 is CASSYLTDTQYF. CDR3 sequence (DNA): TGTGCCAGCAGCTACCTCACAGATACGCAGTATTTT.

The CDR3 protein is CASSLGRGAGNQPQHF. CDR3 bases: TGTGCCAGCAGCTTAGGTAGGGGCGCGGGCAATCAGCCCCAGCATTTT. This rearrangement joins TRBV7-2 to TRBJ1-5; tentative D call: TRBD1 (5 bases). Trimming removed 1 base from V and 2 bases from J, with 12 bases in between. Germline values: CDR1 SGHTA, CDR2 FQGNSA. The CDR3 sequence is 16 residues long.

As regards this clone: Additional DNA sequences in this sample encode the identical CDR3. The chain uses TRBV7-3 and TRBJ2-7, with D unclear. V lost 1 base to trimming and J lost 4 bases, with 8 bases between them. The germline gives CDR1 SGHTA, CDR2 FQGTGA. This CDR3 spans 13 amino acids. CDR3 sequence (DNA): TGTGCCAGCAGCTTAATCCCCGGGTACGAGCAGTACTTC. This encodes CASSLIPGYEQYF.

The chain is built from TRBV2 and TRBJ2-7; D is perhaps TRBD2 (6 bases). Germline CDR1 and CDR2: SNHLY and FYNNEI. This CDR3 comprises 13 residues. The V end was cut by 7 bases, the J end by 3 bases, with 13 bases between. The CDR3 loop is CASTTTRGYEQYF. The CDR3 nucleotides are TGTGCCAGCACTACGACTAGGGGCTACGAGCAGTACTTC.